A selection of T cell receptor beta chains follows, all from one sample in a study of T cell responses to AZD1222 COVID-19 vaccine. Method: immunoSEQ multiplex PCR; TCRdb's copy keeps in-frame clones and lacks some. The top ten hold 5% to 6.5% of the sample, which has about 140,000 clones, around 90% seen once. The source material was peripheral blood, sampled 28 days after the second AZD1222 dose. Receptors originate from an adult who received the AZD1222 COVID-19 vaccine. CDR3s include the opening cysteine and the closing phenylalanine or tryptophan. A D gene is named only where the DNA matches it firmly. A clone size is listed for some rows: how often the clone was seen (once, few, many), or a class if it is expanded.

size: NA; D: NA; V: TRBV11-2; J: TRBJ2-1; CDR3: CASSLELRRYEQFF; DNA: TGTGCCAGCAGCTTAGAGTTGCGACGGTATGAGCAGTTCTTC
size: NA; D: NA; V: TRBV4-1; J: TRBJ1-4; CDR3: CASSQDFHRDNEKLFF; DNA: TGCGCCAGCAGCCAAGATTTTCACAGAGATAATGAAAAACTGTTTTTT
size: NA; D: TRBD1; V: TRBV9; J: TRBJ2-3; CDR3: CASSAGTGGTDTQYF; DNA: TGTGCCAGCAGCGCCGGGACAGGGGGCACAGATACGCAGTATTTT
size: NA; D: TRBD1; V: TRBV28; J: TRBJ1-4; CDR3: CASSRGQASEKLFF; DNA: TGTGCCAGCAGCAGGGGACAGGCGAGTGAAAAACTGTTTTTT
size: NA; D: NA; V: TRBV4-1; J: TRBJ2-5; CDR3: CASSQGGTGRETQYF; DNA: TGCGCCAGCAGCCAAGGAGGGACGGGCCGCGAGACCCAGTACTTC
size: NA; D: NA; V: TRBV28; J: TRBJ1-6; CDR3: CASSSEQGPRTNSPLHF; DNA: TGTGCCAGCAGTTCCGAACAGGGCCCTAGAACTAATTCACCCCTCCACTTT
size: once; D: NA; V: TRBV7-2; J: TRBJ2-3; CDR3: CASSLRAALSTDTQYF; DNA: TGTGCCAGCAGCTTACGAGCAGCTCTCAGCACAGATACGCAGTATTTT
size: NA; D: NA; V: TRBV14; J: TRBJ2-7; CDR3: CASSQEPRIYEQYF; DNA: TGTGCCAGCAGCCAAGAACCTCGGATCTACGAGCAGTACTTC
size: NA; D: NA; V: TRBV5-1; J: TRBJ1-2; CDR3: CASSPMGQLVAHGYTF; DNA: TGCGCCAGCAGCCCCATGGGCCAGCTCGTGGCTCATGGCTACACCTTC
size: NA; D: TRBD1; V: TRBV7-9; J: TRBJ1-2; CDR3: CASSLAYDRAANYGYTF; DNA: TGTGCCAGCAGCTTAGCGTACGACAGGGCGGCTAACTATGGCTACACCTTC
size: NA; D: NA; V: TRBV7-8; J: TRBJ2-2; CDR3: CASSLVGVWRTGELFF; DNA: TGTGCCAGCAGCTTAGTGGGGGTGTGGCGCACCGGGGAGCTGTTTTTT
size: once; D: NA; V: TRBV5-5; J: TRBJ2-6; CDR3: CASSLRTGTSGANVLTF; DNA: TGTGCCAGCAGCTTGCGTACGGGGACCTCTGGGGCCAACGTCCTGACTTTC
size: NA; D: TRBD1; V: TRBV10-3; J: TRBJ1-6; CDR3: CAISESSRGALPPSNSPLHF; DNA: TGTGCCATCAGTGAGTCAAGCAGGGGGGCCCTACCTCCTTCTAATTCACCCCTCCACTTT
size: once; D: NA; V: TRBV5-1; J: TRBJ2-7; CDR3: CASSYLPLTGPAAYEQYF; DNA: TGCGCCAGCAGCTATCTTCCCTTGACGGGGCCCGCGGCCTACGAGCAGTACTTC
size: NA; D: NA; V: TRBV12-3/TRBV12-4; J: TRBJ2-7; CDR3: CASSIGGYEQYF; DNA: TGTGCCAGCAGTATAGGGGGGTACGAGCAGTACTTC
size: NA; D: TRBD2; V: TRBV2; J: TRBJ2-3; CDR3: CASRLAGVDTQYF; DNA: TGTGCCAGCAGACTAGCGGGAGTAGATACGCAGTATTTT
size: NA; D: TRBD2; V: TRBV18; J: TRBJ2-7; CDR3: CASSPTSGVNEQYF; DNA: TGTGCCAGCTCACCAACTAGCGGAGTCAACGAGCAGTACTTC
size: NA; D: TRBD1; V: TRBV28; J: TRBJ2-7; CDR3: CASSPGQGDEQYF; DNA: TGTGCCAGCAGCCCGGGACAGGGAGACGAGCAGTACTTC
size: NA; D: NA; V: TRBV5-5; J: TRBJ1-2; CDR3: CASSLGGLYGYTF; DNA: TGTGCCAGCAGCTTGGGAGGCCTCTATGGCTACACCTTC
size: NA; D: TRBD1; V: TRBV19; J: TRBJ2-5; CDR3: CASSIGGQGQETQYF; DNA: TGTGCCAGTAGTATAGGGGGACAGGGTCAAGAGACCCAGTACTTC
size: once; D: NA; V: TRBV27; J: TRBJ2-5; CDR3: CASSKGRETQYF; DNA: TGTGCCAGCAGCAAGGGTCGTGAGACCCAGTACTTC
size: NA; D: NA; V: TRBV27; J: TRBJ2-7; CDR3: CASSVMTGPYEQYF; DNA: TGTGCCAGCAGTGTGATGACAGGTCCCTACGAGCAGTACTTC
size: once; D: NA; V: TRBV11-2; J: TRBJ1-2; CDR3: CASSSPDRFYGYTF; DNA: TGTGCCAGCAGCTCGCCCGACAGGTTCTATGGCTACACCTTC
size: NA; D: TRBD1; V: TRBV20-1; J: TRBJ1-3; CDR3: CSASARGLGNTIYF; DNA: TGCAGTGCTAGTGCCAGGGGGCTTGGAAACACCATATATTTT
size: NA; D: NA; V: TRBV7-9; J: TRBJ1-6; CDR3: CASSLSGEPRNSPLHF; DNA: TGTGCCAGCAGCTTAAGTGGAGAACCGCGAAATTCACCCCTCCACTTT
size: NA; D: NA; V: TRBV20-1; J: TRBJ2-3; CDR3: CSAGGRPTQYF; DNA: TGCAGTGCTGGTGGACGGCCTACGCAGTATTTT
size: NA; D: NA; V: TRBV6-5; J: TRBJ2-2; CDR3: CASSYSPAENTGELFF; DNA: TGTGCCAGCAGTTACTCTCCGGCAGAAAACACCGGGGAGCTGTTTTTT
size: NA; D: TRBD1; V: TRBV27; J: TRBJ1-2; CDR3: CASSLGAGGRNFYGYTF; DNA: TGTGCCAGCAGTTTAGGGGCAGGGGGGCGCAACTTCTATGGCTACACCTTC
size: NA; D: TRBD2; V: TRBV5-1; J: TRBJ2-2; CDR3: CASSRGTGPTSGGASTGELFF; DNA: TGCGCCAGCAGCCGGGGGACAGGACCCACTAGCGGGGGGGCCAGCACCGGGGAGCTGTTTTTT
size: NA; D: NA; V: TRBV11-2; J: TRBJ1-3; CDR3: CASSLEAGSSGNTIYF; DNA: TGTGCCAGCAGCTTAGAAGCGGGGAGCTCTGGAAACACCATATATTTT
size: few; D: NA; V: TRBV11-2; J: TRBJ1-1; CDR3: CASSSGMYTEAFF; DNA: TGTGCCAGCAGCTCAGGGATGTACACTGAAGCTTTCTTT
size: NA; D: TRBD1; V: TRBV19; J: TRBJ1-4; CDR3: CASSAEQGKVATNEKLFF; DNA: TGTGCCAGTAGTGCCGAACAGGGGAAGGTTGCAACTAATGAAAAACTGTTTTTT
size: NA; D: NA; V: TRBV18; J: TRBJ1-1; CDR3: CASSPGTAIPNTEAFF; DNA: TGTGCCAGCTCACCAGGAACAGCCATACCGAACACTGAAGCTTTCTTT
size: NA; D: TRBD1; V: TRBV7-9; J: TRBJ2-2; CDR3: CASSQQGITGELFF; DNA: TGTGCCAGCAGTCAACAGGGGATCACCGGGGAGCTGTTTTTT
size: NA; D: TRBD1; V: TRBV6-5; J: TRBJ2-7; CDR3: CASSALTGVYEQYF; DNA: TGTGCCAGCAGCGCCTTGACAGGGGTTTACGAGCAGTACTTC
size: NA; D: TRBD2; V: TRBV18; J: TRBJ2-5; CDR3: CASSRLTSGRGQETQYF; DNA: TGTGCCAGCTCACGACTGACTAGCGGGAGGGGTCAGGAGACCCAGTACTTC
size: NA; D: NA; V: TRBV5-1; J: TRBJ2-5; CDR3: CASSSSMGAQETQYF; DNA: TGCGCCAGCAGTTCATCCATGGGAGCTCAAGAGACCCAGTACTTC
size: NA; D: TRBD2; V: TRBV19; J: TRBJ2-3; CDR3: CASSLYPAAGLAGVGDTQYF; DNA: TGTGCCAGTAGTCTCTACCCGGCCGCGGGACTAGCGGGGGTTGGAGATACGCAGTATTTT
size: NA; D: NA; V: TRBV2; J: TRBJ1-6; CDR3: CASSPDTFNSPLHF; DNA: TGTGCCAGCAGTCCGGACACCTTTAATTCACCCCTCCACTTT
size: NA; D: NA; V: TRBV4-2; J: TRBJ2-7; CDR3: CASSQELLGGSYYEQYF; DNA: TGTGCCAGCAGCCAAGAACTTTTGGGAGGTAGTTACTACGAGCAGTACTTC
size: NA; D: TRBD2; V: TRBV10-3; J: TRBJ2-1; CDR3: CAISSGRVSSYNEQFF; DNA: TGTGCCATCTCTAGCGGGAGGGTAAGCTCCTACAATGAGCAGTTCTTC
size: NA; D: NA; V: TRBV10-1; J: TRBJ1-3; CDR3: CASSESRGSSGNTIYF; DNA: TGCGCCAGCAGTGAGTCCCGGGGAAGCTCTGGAAACACCATATATTTT
size: once; D: NA; V: TRBV29-1; J: TRBJ2-7; CDR3: CSVETGMSSYEQYF; DNA: TGCAGCGTTGAGACCGGGATGAGCTCCTACGAGCAGTACTTC
size: NA; D: NA; V: TRBV18; J: TRBJ1-1; CDR3: CASSPGENTEAFF; DNA: TGTGCCAGCTCACCGGGGGAAAACACTGAAGCTTTCTTT
size: NA; D: NA; V: TRBV27; J: TRBJ1-6; CDR3: CASSLWGRSSYNSPLHF; DNA: TGTGCCAGCAGTTTATGGGGGAGGAGCTCCTATAATTCACCCCTCCACTTT
size: NA; D: NA; V: TRBV28; J: TRBJ2-7; CDR3: CASSGSYEQYF; DNA: TGTGCCAGCAGTGGCTCCTACGAGCAGTACTTC
size: NA; D: TRBD1; V: TRBV19; J: TRBJ1-6; CDR3: CASSTTGTGLFSYNSPLHF; DNA: TGTGCCAGTAGTACCACCGGGACAGGGCTATTCTCCTATAATTCACCCCTCCACTTT
size: NA; D: NA; V: TRBV28; J: TRBJ1-2; CDR3: CASSPGQLASNYGYTF; DNA: TGTGCCAGCAGTCCCGGACAGCTAGCCTCTAACTATGGCTACACCTTC
size: NA; D: NA; V: TRBV5-4; J: TRBJ1-2; CDR3: CASSLSAGANYGYTF; DNA: TGTGCCAGCAGCTTGTCGGCAGGGGCTAACTATGGCTACACCTTC
size: NA; D: TRBD1; V: TRBV10-3; J: TRBJ1-6; CDR3: CAISKGQGRDSPLHF; DNA: TGTGCCATCAGTAAAGGACAGGGACGGGATTCACCCCTCCACTTT
size: NA; D: TRBD1; V: TRBV6-4; J: TRBJ1-6; CDR3: CASSDSQDRAIF; DNA: TGTGCCAGCAGTGACTCTCAGGACAGGGCTATCTTT
size: NA; D: NA; V: TRBV28; J: TRBJ1-2; CDR3: CASSSLYGYTF; DNA: TGTGCCAGCAGTTCCCTCTATGGCTACACCTTC